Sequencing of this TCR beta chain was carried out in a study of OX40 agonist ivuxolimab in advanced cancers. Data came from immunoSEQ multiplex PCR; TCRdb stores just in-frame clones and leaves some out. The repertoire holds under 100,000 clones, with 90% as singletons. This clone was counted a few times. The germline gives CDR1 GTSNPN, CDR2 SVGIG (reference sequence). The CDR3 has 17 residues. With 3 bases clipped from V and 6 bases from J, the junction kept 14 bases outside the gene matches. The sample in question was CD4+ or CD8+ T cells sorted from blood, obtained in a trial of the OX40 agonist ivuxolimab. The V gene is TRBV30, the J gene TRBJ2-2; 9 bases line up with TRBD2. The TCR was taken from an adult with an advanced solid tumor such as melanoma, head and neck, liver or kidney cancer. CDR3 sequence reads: CAWRSRYSGSFSGELFF. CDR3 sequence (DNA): TGTGCCTGGAGGAGCAGATATAGCGGGAGCTTTTCCGGGGAGCTGTTTTTT.